This is a list of T cell receptor beta chains from one sample in a study of blood T cell repertoires in COVID-19. Profiling relied on immunoSEQ multiplex PCR, and the TCRdb table lists in-frame clones only, not all of them. The table has about 220,000 clones, about 84% seen once. Sequencing was performed on peripheral blood. Receptor source: a human donor in a cohort sampled during active COVID-19. Both conserved end residues are part of each CDR3. A D gene is named only where the DNA matches it firmly. Some rows mark clone size as missing; the rest say once, few, many or name a class of expanded clone.

clone_size: .; v_call: TRBV5-1; d_call: .; j_call: TRBJ2-5; cdr3_aa: CASGVDSDREETQYF; cdr3_nt: TGCGCCAGCGGCGTAGACAGCGACCGGGAAGAGACCCAGTACTTC
clone_size: .; v_call: TRBV19; d_call: TRBD1; j_call: TRBJ1-3; cdr3_aa: CASSILGQSSGNTIYF; cdr3_nt: TGTGCCAGTAGTATATTGGGACAGAGCTCTGGAAACACCATATATTTT
clone_size: .; v_call: TRBV24-1; d_call: TRBD1; j_call: TRBJ1-5; cdr3_aa: CATSDSDRVDQPQHF; cdr3_nt: TGTGCCACCAGTGATTCCGACAGGGTCGATCAGCCCCAGCATTTT
clone_size: .; v_call: TRBV9; d_call: .; j_call: TRBJ2-3; cdr3_aa: CASSVMGRGKDTQYF; cdr3_nt: TGTGCCAGCAGCGTAATGGGACGGGGGAAGGATACGCAGTATTTT
clone_size: many; v_call: TRBV27; d_call: .; j_call: TRBJ2-3; cdr3_aa: CASSLQGGGPTDTQYF; cdr3_nt: TGTGCCAGCAGTTTGCAGGGGGGTGGGCCTACGGATACGCAGTATTTT
clone_size: .; v_call: TRBV2; d_call: TRBD1; j_call: TRBJ1-1; cdr3_aa: CASGQGALGTEAFF; cdr3_nt: TGTGCCAGCGGACAGGGGGCGCTGGGCACTGAAGCTTTCTTT
clone_size: .; v_call: TRBV9; d_call: TRBD1; j_call: TRBJ1-2; cdr3_aa: CASTYDRGNYGYTF; cdr3_nt: TGTGCCAGCACCTATGACAGGGGGAACTATGGCTACACCTTC
clone_size: .; v_call: TRBV7-9; d_call: .; j_call: TRBJ2-2; cdr3_aa: CASRTTGGGELFF; cdr3_nt: TGTGCCAGCAGGACTACCGGTGGCGGGGAGCTGTTTTTT
clone_size: .; v_call: TRBV5-1; d_call: .; j_call: TRBJ2-3; cdr3_aa: CASSLDASTDTQYF; cdr3_nt: TGCGCCAGCAGCTTGGATGCGAGCACAGATACGCAGTATTTT
clone_size: few; v_call: TRBV5-8; d_call: .; j_call: TRBJ1-6; cdr3_aa: CASSLEGGGSPLHF; cdr3_nt: TGTGCCAGCAGCTTGGAGGGAGGGGGGTCACCCCTCCACTTT
clone_size: .; v_call: TRBV18; d_call: TRBD1; j_call: TRBJ1-6; cdr3_aa: CASSPETGSQGDSPLHF; cdr3_nt: TGTGCCAGCTCGCCAGAGACAGGGAGCCAAGGAGATTCACCCCTCCACTTT
clone_size: .; v_call: TRBV6-5; d_call: .; j_call: TRBJ2-7; cdr3_aa: CASSPGGGSFYEQYF; cdr3_nt: TGTGCCAGCAGCCCGGGTGGGGGGAGCTTCTACGAGCAGTACTTC
clone_size: few; v_call: TRBV4-3; d_call: .; j_call: TRBJ2-5; cdr3_aa: CASSQGWGPGPETQYF; cdr3_nt: TGCGCCAGCAGCCAAGGATGGGGGCCGGGTCCAGAGACCCAGTACTTC
clone_size: .; v_call: TRBV18; d_call: .; j_call: TRBJ1-1; cdr3_aa: CASSPGGTENTEAFF; cdr3_nt: TGTGCCAGCTCACCCGGCGGGACCGAGAACACTGAAGCTTTCTTT
clone_size: .; v_call: TRBV6-6; d_call: TRBD2; j_call: TRBJ2-7; cdr3_aa: CASSQTSGGRDEQYF; cdr3_nt: TGTGCCAGCAGTCAGACTAGCGGGGGGCGGGACGAGCAGTACTTC
clone_size: .; v_call: TRBV5-6; d_call: .; j_call: TRBJ1-5; cdr3_aa: CASSLRWGVSNQPQHF; cdr3_nt: TGTGCCAGCAGCTTGAGATGGGGGGTTAGCAATCAGCCCCAGCATTTT
clone_size: .; v_call: TRBV5-1; d_call: .; j_call: TRBJ2-5; cdr3_aa: CASSLDLPRQETQYF; cdr3_nt: TGCGCCAGCAGCTTGGACTTACCCCGCCAAGAGACCCAGTACTTC
clone_size: once; v_call: TRBV11-1; d_call: TRBD2; j_call: TRBJ2-1; cdr3_aa: CASSLGLAGGQEQFF; cdr3_nt: TGTGCCAGCAGCTTAGGACTAGCGGGAGGACAGGAGCAGTTCTTC
clone_size: .; v_call: TRBV4-1; d_call: .; j_call: TRBJ2-4; cdr3_aa: CASSQTPGRTKNIQYF; cdr3_nt: TGCGCCAGCAGCCAGACCCCCGGACGGACTAAAAACATTCAGTACTTC
clone_size: .; v_call: TRBV4-2; d_call: .; j_call: TRBJ2-5; cdr3_aa: CASSQDIRETQYF; cdr3_nt: TGTGCCAGCAGCCAAGATATTCGGGAGACCCAGTACTTC
clone_size: .; v_call: TRBV6-5; d_call: TRBD1; j_call: TRBJ1-2; cdr3_aa: CATWGQPRGGYTF; cdr3_nt: TGTGCCACCTGGGGACAGCCTCGTGGTGGCTACACCTTC
clone_size: .; v_call: TRBV14; d_call: TRBD2; j_call: TRBJ2-1; cdr3_aa: CASSQVDLAGVIYNEQFF; cdr3_nt: TGTGCCAGCAGCCAAGTAGATTTAGCGGGAGTTATCTACAATGAGCAGTTCTTC
clone_size: .; v_call: TRBV28; d_call: TRBD2; j_call: TRBJ2-3; cdr3_aa: CASTREGPDTQYF; cdr3_nt: TGTGCCAGCACGCGGGAGGGCCCCGATACGCAGTATTTT
clone_size: .; v_call: TRBV12-3/TRBV12-4; d_call: .; j_call: TRBJ2-6; cdr3_aa: CASSLFGANVLTF; cdr3_nt: TGTGCCAGCAGTCTATTTGGGGCCAACGTCCTGACTTTC
clone_size: .; v_call: TRBV19; d_call: .; j_call: TRBJ1-4; cdr3_aa: CASSMDFANEKLFF; cdr3_nt: TGTGCCAGTAGTATGGACTTCGCTAATGAAAAACTGTTTTTT
clone_size: .; v_call: TRBV18; d_call: .; j_call: TRBJ2-7; cdr3_aa: CASSPRADDYEQYF; cdr3_nt: TGTGCCAGCTCACCACGCGCGGATGACTACGAGCAGTACTTC
clone_size: .; v_call: TRBV6-1; d_call: .; j_call: TRBJ2-1; cdr3_aa: CASSEGRDEQFF; cdr3_nt: TGTGCCAGCAGTGAAGGGAGAGATGAGCAGTTCTTC
clone_size: .; v_call: TRBV7-9; d_call: TRBD1; j_call: TRBJ1-1; cdr3_aa: CASSLYGQGGTNTEAFF; cdr3_nt: TGTGCCAGCAGCTTATACGGACAGGGGGGGACGAACACTGAAGCTTTCTTT
clone_size: .; v_call: TRBV28; d_call: TRBD1; j_call: TRBJ2-1; cdr3_aa: CATQGQLLKVNEQFF; cdr3_nt: TGTGCCACCCAGGGACAGCTACTAAAAGTCAATGAGCAGTTCTTC
clone_size: .; v_call: TRBV29-1; d_call: TRBD2; j_call: TRBJ2-1; cdr3_aa: CSVETSPNLQFF; cdr3_nt: TGCAGCGTTGAGACTAGCCCTAATCTCCAGTTCTTC
clone_size: .; v_call: TRBV18; d_call: .; j_call: TRBJ1-2; cdr3_aa: CASSPPFRDNYGYTF; cdr3_nt: TGTGCCAGCTCACCGCCTTTCAGGGATAACTATGGCTACACCTTC
clone_size: .; v_call: TRBV6-2/TRBV6-3; d_call: .; j_call: TRBJ1-4; cdr3_aa: CASSAHSVVDEKLFF; cdr3_nt: TGTGCCAGCAGTGCACACAGTGTCGTCGATGAAAAACTGTTTTTT
clone_size: .; v_call: TRBV7-8; d_call: .; j_call: TRBJ2-1; cdr3_aa: CASSLQGRNEQFF; cdr3_nt: TGTGCCAGCAGCTTACAGGGAAGGAATGAGCAGTTCTTC
clone_size: .; v_call: TRBV19; d_call: .; j_call: TRBJ1-2; cdr3_aa: CASSLVGERNYGYTF; cdr3_nt: TGTGCCAGTAGTCTCGTCGGGGAGAGAAACTATGGCTACACCTTC
clone_size: .; v_call: TRBV5-4; d_call: .; j_call: TRBJ2-6; cdr3_aa: CASSPRSISGANVLTF; cdr3_nt: TGTGCCAGCAGCCCGCGTTCCATCTCTGGGGCCAACGTCCTGACTTTC
clone_size: few; v_call: TRBV2; d_call: TRBD1; j_call: TRBJ2-7; cdr3_aa: CASTGTGSYEQYF; cdr3_nt: TGTGCCAGCACCGGGACAGGCTCCTACGAGCAGTACTTC